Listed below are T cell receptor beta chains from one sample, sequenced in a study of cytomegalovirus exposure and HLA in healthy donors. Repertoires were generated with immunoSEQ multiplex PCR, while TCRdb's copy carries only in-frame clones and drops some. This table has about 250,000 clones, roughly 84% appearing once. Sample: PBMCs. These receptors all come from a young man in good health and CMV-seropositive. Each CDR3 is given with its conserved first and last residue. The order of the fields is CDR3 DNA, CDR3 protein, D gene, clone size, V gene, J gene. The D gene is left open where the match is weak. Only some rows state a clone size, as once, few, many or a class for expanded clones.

cdr3_nt: TGTGCCAGCTCACAAGAGAACACCGGGGAGCTGTTTTTT
cdr3_aa: CASSQENTGELFF
d_call: -
clone_size: few
v_call: TRBV18
j_call: TRBJ2-2

cdr3_nt: TGTGTCAGAAGCTTAGAGGCTGAGGGACAGGGCCCAACTAATGAAAAACTGTTTTTT
cdr3_aa: CVRSLEAEGQGPTNEKLFF
d_call: -
clone_size: -
v_call: TRBV7-5
j_call: TRBJ1-4

cdr3_nt: TGTGCCAGCAGTTTGTCATATAGCAATCAGCCCCAGCATTTT
cdr3_aa: CASSLSYSNQPQHF
d_call: -
clone_size: once
v_call: TRBV27
j_call: TRBJ1-5

cdr3_nt: TGTGCCAGCATTAACAGGGGGATGAACACTGAAGCTTTCTTT
cdr3_aa: CASINRGMNTEAFF
d_call: TRBD1
clone_size: once
v_call: TRBV6-1
j_call: TRBJ1-1

cdr3_nt: TGTGCCAGCAGCAAGGGACTAGCGGGAGGTTTGGTTTACGAGCAGTACTTC
cdr3_aa: CASSKGLAGGLVYEQYF
d_call: TRBD2
clone_size: -
v_call: TRBV28
j_call: TRBJ2-7

cdr3_nt: TGTGCCAGCAGCTTAGCTGAGACAGGTGCCTACGAGCAGTACTTC
cdr3_aa: CASSLAETGAYEQYF
d_call: -
clone_size: -
v_call: TRBV7-6
j_call: TRBJ2-7

cdr3_nt: TGCAGCGTTGAGCGGAAGAGCTCCTACAATGAGCAGTTCTTC
cdr3_aa: CSVERKSSYNEQFF
d_call: -
clone_size: -
v_call: TRBV29-1
j_call: TRBJ2-1

cdr3_nt: TGTGCCAGCAGCTCTCTTAGCGGGAGATATGGTACGCAGTATTTT
cdr3_aa: CASSSLSGRYGTQYF
d_call: TRBD2
clone_size: -
v_call: TRBV7-6
j_call: TRBJ2-3

cdr3_nt: TGCGCCAGCAGCCAAGATGCGCTAGCGGGAGTCAGCTCCTACAATGAGCAGTTCTTC
cdr3_aa: CASSQDALAGVSSYNEQFF
d_call: TRBD2
clone_size: -
v_call: TRBV4-1
j_call: TRBJ2-1

cdr3_nt: TGTGCCTGGAGTGGGGGGACAGGGCCATGGCCCCAGCATTTT
cdr3_aa: CAWSGGTGPWPQHF
d_call: TRBD1
clone_size: -
v_call: TRBV30
j_call: TRBJ1-5

cdr3_nt: TGTGCCAGTAGCACCGGGACAGGGTGGGGCTATGGCTACACCTTC
cdr3_aa: CASSTGTGWGYGYTF
d_call: TRBD1
clone_size: -
v_call: TRBV19
j_call: TRBJ1-2

cdr3_nt: TGCGCCAGCAGTTCCCGGGGAACCACAGATACGCAGTATTTT
cdr3_aa: CASSSRGTTDTQYF
d_call: -
clone_size: -
v_call: TRBV5-1
j_call: TRBJ2-3

cdr3_nt: TGTGCCAGCAGCCAAGGCACCGACAGGGATTATGAAAAACTGTTTTTT
cdr3_aa: CASSQGTDRDYEKLFF
d_call: TRBD1
clone_size: -
v_call: TRBV5-6
j_call: TRBJ1-4

cdr3_nt: TGCGCCAGCAGCCCCGGACCAGGCTCCAACATTCAGTACTTC
cdr3_aa: CASSPGPGSNIQYF
d_call: -
clone_size: -
v_call: TRBV5-1
j_call: TRBJ2-4

cdr3_nt: TGTGCCAGCAGCCGGCCACTCGAGACCCAGTACTTC
cdr3_aa: CASSRPLETQYF
d_call: -
clone_size: -
v_call: TRBV7-6
j_call: TRBJ2-5